A single sample gave rise to the 25 T cell receptor beta chains below, sequenced in a study of T cell responses to AZD1222 COVID-19 vaccine. Method: immunoSEQ multiplex PCR; TCRdb's copy keeps in-frame clones and lacks some. The data show 95,000 to 100,000 clones, 65% to 85% seen once. The sample in question was peripheral blood, obtained 28 days after the second AZD1222 dose. These receptors were obtained from an adult who received the AZD1222 COVID-19 vaccine.

This chain uses TRBV6-5 with TRBJ1-5; the match to TRBD1 covers 10 bases. CDR1 and CDR2 from the germline V gene are MNHEY and SVGAGI. CDR3 length: 15 amino acids. With 5 bases clipped from V and 1 base from J, the junction kept 2 bases outside the gene matches. The CDR3 loop reads CASSQGQGSNQPQHF. The CDR3 DNA reads TGTGCCAGCAGTCAGGGACAGGGGAGCAATCAGCCCCAGCATTTT.

With regard to this clone: Other DNA variants within this sample encode the same CDR3. The chain has TRBV7-9 and TRBJ1-1; D uncertain. CDR3 length equals 13 residues. V was cut by 5 bases and J by 1 base, with 8 bases left in between. The germline V gene encodes CDR1 SEHNR and CDR2 FQNEAQ (reference sequence). The CDR3 DNA sequence: TGTGCCAGCAGCCGAGGTGGGAACACTGAAGCTTTCTTT. Encoded protein: CASSRGGNTEAFF.

The V and J genes are TRBV7-3 and TRBJ1-1; 10 bases line up with TRBD1. CDR1 is SGHTA, CDR2 FQGTGA, per germline. CDR3 size: 15 residues. The J segment lost 4 bases and the V segment lost 5 bases, leaving 7 bases of the junction unmatched. The CDR3 sequence: CASSTTGGDSTEAFF. The DNA for the CDR3 is TGTGCCAGCAGCACGACAGGGGGCGACAGCACTGAAGCTTTCTTT. Full variable domain (outside the CDR3, taken from reference TRBV7-3 and TRBJ1-1): GAGVSQTPSNKVTEKGKYVELRCDPISGHTALYWYRQSLGQGPEFLIYFQGTGAADDSGLPNDRFFAVRPEGSVSTLKIQRTERGDSAVYLCASSTTGGDSTEAFFGQGTRLTVV.

V usage is TRBV2 and J usage is TRBJ1-2; D is perhaps TRBD1 (5 bases). CDR1 is SNHLY and CDR2 is FYNNEI in the germline V gene. The CDR3 loop spans 12 amino acids. Deletions cut 7 bases from V and 4 bases from J, with 10 bases between. The CDR3 spells CASMWTTYGYTF. The CDR3 bases are TGTGCCAGCATGTGGACAACCTATGGCTACACCTTC. The variable domain in full, with the rest retrieved from reference TRBV2 and TRBJ1-2, is EPEVTQTPSHQVTQMGQEVILRCVPISNHLYFYWYRQILGQKVEFLVSFYNNEISEKSEIFDDQFSVERPDGSNFTLKIRSTKLEDSAMYFCASMWTTYGYTFGSGTRLTVV.

The chain carries TRBV3-1 (or the pseudogene TRBV3-2) and TRBJ2-2; D could derive from TRBD1 or TRBD2 (6 bases each). V lost 1 base to trimming and J lost 4 bases, with 13 bases between them. Germline V gene data show CDR1 as LGHDT and CDR2 as YNNKEL (reference sequence). The CDR3 totals 16 residues. The CDR3 DNA sequence: TGTGCCAGCAGCCAAGGAGGGGGGCGCGGCACCGGGGAGCTGTTTTTT. Its protein is CASSQGGGRGTGELFF.

The chain couples TRBV5-1 to TRBJ1-2; D gene unclear. The germline V and J ends were trimmed by 0 bases and 2 bases, with 5 bases remaining between them. CDR1 SGHRS and CDR2 YFSETQ come from the germline V gene. This CDR3 comprises 13 residues. The CDR3 is CASSLAVNYGYTF. The DNA of the CDR3 is TGCGCCAGCAGCTTGGCTGTGAACTATGGCTACACCTTC.

The gene calls are TRBV19 and TRBJ2-4, with 8 bases matching TRBD1. The V segment lost 5 bases and the J segment 8 bases; nucleotides outside the gene matches: 5. There are 13 residues in the CDR3. The germline CDR1 and CDR2 sequences are LNHDA and SQIVND (reference sequence). The CDR3 sequence: CASSQGAADIQYF. CDR3 sequence (DNA): TGTGCCAGTAGTCAGGGGGCAGCGGACATTCAGTACTTC. The variable domain in full, completed from reference TRBV19 and TRBJ2-4, reads DGGITQSPKYLFRKEGQNVTLSCEQNLNHDAMYWYRQDPGQGLRLIYYSQIVNDFQKGDIAEGYSVSREKKESFPLTVTSAQKNPTAFYLCASSQGAADIQYFGAGTRLSVL.

The rearrangement joins TRBV11-2 to TRBJ2-2; maybe TRBD1 (5 bases). The ends were cut back, 4 bases at V and 6 bases at J, with 6 bases in the middle. The CDR3 totals 12 residues. Germline CDR1 and CDR2: SGHAT and FQNNGV. The CDR3 DNA is TGTGCCAGCAGCTCAGGGTCCGGGGAGCTGTTTTTT. It is translated as CASSSGSGELFF.

The chain recombines TRBV13 with TRBJ1-2; TRBD1 might be the D (5 bases). The CDR3 sequence is 14 residues long. Germline V gene lookup returns CDR1 PRHDT and CDR2 FYEKMQ (reference sequence). V gave up 1 base and J gave up 4 bases, with 10 bases separating them. The CDR3 loop reads CASSLERGGYGYTF. The CDR3 coding sequence is TGTGCCAGCAGCTTAGAAAGGGGTGGCTATGGCTACACCTTC.

J is TRBJ1-5 and V is TRBV3-1 (or the pseudogene TRBV3-2); D remains unclear. This CDR3 comprises 13 residues. Germline V lookup: CDR1 LGHDT, CDR2 YNNKEL (reference sequence). V dropped 3 bases and J dropped 3 bases, with 6 bases sitting between them. This chain's CDR3 is CASSQGNNQPQHF. In DNA form, the CDR3 reads TGTGCCAGCAGCCAGGGTAACAATCAGCCCCAGCATTTT.

The V gene is TRBV2, the J gene TRBJ1-5; D remains ambiguous. The CDR3 is 14 residues long. The germline CDR1 and CDR2 sequences are SNHLY and FYNNEI. The V end was cut by 4 bases, the J end by 6 bases, with 13 bases between. CDR3: CASSGGGLGQPQHF. The DNA for the CDR3 is TGTGCCAGCAGTGGAGGAGGGTTGGGTCAGCCCCAGCATTTT.

CDR3 residues: CASSSGQGLSYEQYF. CDR3 in DNA: TGTGCCAGCAGCTCGGGGCAGGGACTTTCCTACGAGCAGTACTTC. This chain uses TRBV7-2 with TRBJ2-7; the D gene is possibly TRBD2 (6 bases). The CDR3 runs 15 residues. The germline gives CDR1 SGHTA, CDR2 FQGNSA. V lost 4 bases to trimming and J lost 1 base, with 14 bases between them.

V gene TRBV6-5 combines with J gene TRBJ2-2; 9 bases are shared with TRBD1. Germline-derived CDR1 and CDR2 are MNHEY and SVGAGI. Trimming removed 4 bases from V and 6 bases from J; junction bases left unmatched: 3. This CDR3 is built from 14 residues. As DNA, the CDR3 is TGTGCCAGCAGTTGGGACAGGGTGGCCGGGGAGCTGTTTTTT. Amino acid sequence: CASSWDRVAGELFF.

The rearrangement links TRBV4-1 to TRBJ1-2; no definite D call. The CDR3 length is 12 residues. Trimming took off 3 bases at V and 3 bases at J, with 5 bases between the two ends. CDR1 is MGHRA and CDR2 is YSYEKL in the germline V gene. In DNA, the CDR3 is TGCGCCAGCAGCCAGGCCCACTATGGCTACACCTTC. This encodes CASSQAHYGYTF.

The chain carries TRBV7-9 and TRBJ2-2; D is unresolved. The ends were cut back, 6 bases at V and 3 bases at J, with 11 bases in the middle. The length of the CDR3 is 14 residues. The germline V gene encodes CDR1 SEHNR and CDR2 FQNEAQ (reference sequence). DNA of the CDR3: TGTGCCAGCAGTTCTTTTACTCACACCGGGGAGCTGTTTTTT. It yields the protein CASSSFTHTGELFF.

The chain uses TRBV7-9 and TRBJ2-7; D uncertain. The CDR3 runs 15 residues. Trimming shortened V by 5 bases and J by 3 bases, and 17 bases separated the two germline ends. CDR1 and CDR2 from the germline V gene are SEHNR and FQNEAQ (reference sequence). The chain's CDR3 is CASSPTLGSLYEQYF. CDR3 DNA: TGTGCCAGCAGCCCTACGCTAGGATCCCTCTACGAGCAGTACTTC.

In its sample, this clone was seen a few times. The chain employs TRBV5-1 and TRBJ2-7, with TRBD1 matching 7 bases. The CDR3 length is 12 residues. With V trimmed by 9 bases and J by 0 bases, 3 bases remained unmatched. CDR1 is SGHRS, CDR2 YFSETQ, per germline. The CDR3 spells CATRGNSYEQYF. The CDR3 nucleotides read TGCGCCACCAGGGGGAACTCCTACGAGCAGTACTTC.

The V and J genes are TRBV5-1 and TRBJ1-1; D might be TRBD1 (5 bases). Germline V CDR1 and CDR2: SGHRS, YFSETQ. The CDR3 runs 14 residues. V was shortened by 3 bases and J by 1 base, with 10 bases between the two germline ends. In DNA, the CDR3 is TGCGCCAGCAGCTACCCCGGACAGAACACTGAAGCTTTCTTT. It encodes CASSYPGQNTEAFF.

This rearrangement joins TRBV6-5 to TRBJ1-3; D perhaps matches TRBD1 (5 bases). V was cut by 8 bases and J by 1 base, with 9 bases left in between. The CDR3 is 13 residues long. Germline V gives CDR1 MNHEY, CDR2 SVGAGI. The CDR3 here is CASGRASGNTIYF. The CDR3, as DNA: TGTGCCAGCGGCAGGGCTTCTGGAAACACCATATATTTT.

The V and J genes are TRBV6-5 and TRBJ1-1, with 9 bases that match TRBD1. The CDR3 totals 15 residues. V shed 6 bases, J shed 0 bases, and the junction held 5 bases outside the gene matches. Looked up from germline, CDR1 is MNHEY and CDR2 is SVGAGI. The CDR3, as DNA: TGTGCCAGCAGCTACGGGACAGGGTTGAACACTGAAGCTTTCTTT. Protein: CASSYGTGLNTEAFF.

The chain links TRBV3-1 (or the pseudogene TRBV3-2) to TRBJ1-3; D perhaps matches TRBD1 (5 bases). V was shortened by 4 bases and J by 4 bases, with 14 bases between the two germline ends. CDR3 length: 15 amino acids. Germline CDR1 reads LGHDT; CDR2 reads YNNKEL (reference sequence). CDR3 DNA sequence: TGTGCCAGCAGCCCTCGGTCCAGGGAGGGAAACACCATATATTTT. It is translated as CASSPRSREGNTIYF.

The gene calls are TRBV6-5 and TRBJ2-7; D gene unclear. The CDR3 runs 12 residues. Looked up from germline, CDR1 is MNHEY and CDR2 is SVGAGI. The V and J ends lost 6 bases and 4 bases respectively, with 10 bases between them. CDR3 nucleotides: TGTGCCAGCAGGCCTCCAAGTTACGAGCAGTACTTC. Encoded protein: CASRPPSYEQYF.

The DNA of the CDR3 is TGCGCCAGCAGCCGAGCCGGGACATCGATTTACGAGCAGTACTTC. This codes for CASSRAGTSIYEQYF. The J gene is TRBJ2-7, the V gene TRBV5-1; D perhaps matches TRBD1 (6 bases). Germline V lookup: CDR1 SGHRS, CDR2 YFSETQ. V was cut by 4 bases and J by 4 bases, with 18 bases left in between. The CDR3 loop spans 15 amino acids.

The chain links TRBV5-8 to TRBJ2-7; D is unclear. V lost 2 bases and J 5 bases, leaving 14 bases between the germline ends. Germline CDR1 SGHTS, CDR2 YDEGEE. The CDR3 runs 14 residues. The CDR3 reads CASSFWTLSNEQYF. The CDR3 DNA reads as TGTGCCAGCAGCTTCTGGACCTTATCCAACGAGCAGTACTTC.

In regard to this clone: In the same sample, other DNA sequences code for this CDR3. This rearrangement joins TRBV3-1 (or the pseudogene TRBV3-2) to TRBJ1-1, with a possible D match to TRBD1 (5 bases). CDR1 is LGHDT and CDR2 is YNNKEL in the germline V gene (reference sequence). Trimming shortened V by 1 base and J by 3 bases, and 6 bases separated the two germline ends. CDR3 size: 13 residues. CDR3 DNA sequence: TGTGCCAGCAGCCAAGGAGGGGACACTGAAGCTTTCTTT. Its protein is CASSQGGDTEAFF.